This T cell receptor beta chain comes out of a study of a mutant IDH1 vaccine in newly diagnosed glioma. Turning to the study itself: Most had both radiotherapy and temozolomide beforehand; others had only one.

Sample time point: week 47, end of study. All doses held 300 ug of mutant IDH1 20-mer peptide, with topical imiquimod. Patients, over weeks 1, 3, 5, 7, 11, 15, 19 and 23, received a total of eight vaccinations. Germline V gives CDR1 LNHNV, CDR2 YYDKDF (reference sequence). Trimming removed 2 bases at V and 3 bases at J, with 11 bases between. The CDR3 is 15 amino acids. Here immunoSEQ multiplex PCR was the method, and the copy in TCRdb shows in-frame clones only, minus some. The table lists tens of thousands of clones, roughly 61% of them singletons. Remarks on this clone: Its specificity is unknown.

The chain uses TRBV15 and TRBJ1-5; no reliable D call. This TCR came from a man aged 35-49 years with glioma. Some clones in this sample may be carry-over from other donors' samples. Source: peripheral blood mononuclear cells (PBMCs), taken from a glioma patient whose treatment included an IDH1 peptide vaccine. The CDR3 reads CATSRSDGNNQPQHF. The CDR3, as DNA: TGTGCCACCAGCAGATCGGACGGCAACAATCAGCCCCAGCATTTT.